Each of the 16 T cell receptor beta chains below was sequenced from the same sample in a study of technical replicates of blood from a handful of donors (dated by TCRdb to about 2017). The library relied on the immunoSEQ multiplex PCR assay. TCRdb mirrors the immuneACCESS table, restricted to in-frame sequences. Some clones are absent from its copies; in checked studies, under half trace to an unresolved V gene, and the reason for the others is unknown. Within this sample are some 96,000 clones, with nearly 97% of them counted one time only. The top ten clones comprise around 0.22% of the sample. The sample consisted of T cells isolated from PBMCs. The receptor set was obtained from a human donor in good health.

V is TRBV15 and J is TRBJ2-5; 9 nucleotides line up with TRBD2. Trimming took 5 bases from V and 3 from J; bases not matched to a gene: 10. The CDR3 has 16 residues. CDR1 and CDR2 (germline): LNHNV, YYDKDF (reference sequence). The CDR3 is CATSGGVASGKETQYF. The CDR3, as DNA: TGTGCCACCAGCGGGGGCGTTGCTAGCGGGAAAGAGACCCAGTACTTC.

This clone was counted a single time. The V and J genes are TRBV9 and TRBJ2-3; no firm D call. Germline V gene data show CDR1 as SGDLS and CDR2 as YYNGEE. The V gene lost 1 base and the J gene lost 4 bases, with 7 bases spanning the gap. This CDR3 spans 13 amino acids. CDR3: CASSVSFPDTQYF. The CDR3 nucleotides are TGTGCCAGCAGCGTATCTTTTCCAGATACGCAGTATTTT. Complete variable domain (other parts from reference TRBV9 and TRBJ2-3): DSGVTQTPKHLITATGQRVTLRCSPRSGDLSVYWYQQSLDQGLQFLIQYYNGEERAKGNILERFSAQQFPDLHSELNLSSLELGDSALYFCASSVSFPDTQYFGPGTRLTVL.

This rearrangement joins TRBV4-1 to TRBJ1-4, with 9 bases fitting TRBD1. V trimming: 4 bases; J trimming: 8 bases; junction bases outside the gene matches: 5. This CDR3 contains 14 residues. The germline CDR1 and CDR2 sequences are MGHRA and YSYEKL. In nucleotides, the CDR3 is TGCGCCAGCAGCCTACACAGGGGGCGGGAAAAACTGTTTTTT. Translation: CASSLHRGREKLFF.

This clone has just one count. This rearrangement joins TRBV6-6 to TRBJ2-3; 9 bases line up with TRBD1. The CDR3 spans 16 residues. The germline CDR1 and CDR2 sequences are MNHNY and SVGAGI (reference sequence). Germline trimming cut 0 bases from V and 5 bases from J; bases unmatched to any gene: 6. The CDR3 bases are TGTGCCAGCAGTTACTCCGGGACAGGGAGCTTAGATACGCAGTATTTT. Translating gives CASSYSGTGSLDTQYF.

CDR3 nucleotide sequence: TGTGCCAGCAGCTTAACAGAGAACTACGAGCAGTACTTC. Protein sequence: CASSLTENYEQYF. The chain links TRBV11-2 to TRBJ2-7; D gene unclear. The CDR3 spans 13 residues. CDR1 is SGHAT, CDR2 FQNNGV, per germline. With 2 bases removed from V and 3 bases from J, the gap between germline ends came to 8 bases.

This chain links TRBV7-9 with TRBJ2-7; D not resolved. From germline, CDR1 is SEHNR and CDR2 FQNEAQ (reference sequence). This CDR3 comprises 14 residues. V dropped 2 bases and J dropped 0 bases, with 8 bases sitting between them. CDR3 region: CASSLLGDSYEQYF. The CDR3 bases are TGTGCCAGCAGCTTATTGGGCGACTCCTACGAGCAGTACTTC.

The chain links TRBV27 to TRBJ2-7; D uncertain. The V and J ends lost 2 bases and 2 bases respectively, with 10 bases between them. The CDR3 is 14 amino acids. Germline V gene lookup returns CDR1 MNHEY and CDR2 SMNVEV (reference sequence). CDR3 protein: CASSLSAETYEQYF. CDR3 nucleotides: TGTGCCAGCAGTTTAAGCGCGGAAACCTACGAGCAGTACTTC.

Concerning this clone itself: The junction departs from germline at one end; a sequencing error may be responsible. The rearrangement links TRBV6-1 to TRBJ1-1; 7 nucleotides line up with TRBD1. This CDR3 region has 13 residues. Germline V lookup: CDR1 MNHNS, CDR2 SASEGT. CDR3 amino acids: CACRQGWATEAFF. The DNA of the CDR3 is TGTGCCTGCAGACAGGGATGGGCCACTGAAGCTTTCTTT.

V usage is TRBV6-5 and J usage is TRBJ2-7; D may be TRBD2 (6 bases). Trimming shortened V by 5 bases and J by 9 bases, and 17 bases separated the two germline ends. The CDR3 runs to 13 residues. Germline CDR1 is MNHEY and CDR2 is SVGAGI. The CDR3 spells CASSAGRLSWQYF. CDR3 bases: TGTGCCAGCAGTGCGGGACGGCTAAGTTGGCAGTACTTC.

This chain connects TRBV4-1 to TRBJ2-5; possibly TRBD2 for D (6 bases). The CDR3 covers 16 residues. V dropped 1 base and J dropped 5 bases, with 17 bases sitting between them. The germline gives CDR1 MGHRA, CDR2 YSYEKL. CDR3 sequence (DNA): TGCGCCAGCAGCCAAGGGTGGTCGGAGGGATCCGAGACCCAGTACTTC. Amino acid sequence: CASSQGWSEGSETQYF.

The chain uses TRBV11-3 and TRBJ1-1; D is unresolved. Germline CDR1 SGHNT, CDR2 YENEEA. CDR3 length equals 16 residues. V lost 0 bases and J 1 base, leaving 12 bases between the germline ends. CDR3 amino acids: CASSLDRGLRNTEAFF. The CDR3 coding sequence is TGTGCCAGCAGCTTAGATCGAGGCCTTCGGAACACTGAAGCTTTCTTT.

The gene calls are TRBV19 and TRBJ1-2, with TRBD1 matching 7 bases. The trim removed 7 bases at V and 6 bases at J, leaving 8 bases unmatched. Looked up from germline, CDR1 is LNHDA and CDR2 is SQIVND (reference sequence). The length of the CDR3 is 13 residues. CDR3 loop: CASTRTGSHGYTF. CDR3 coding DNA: TGTGCCAGTACCCGGACAGGAAGCCATGGCTACACCTTC.

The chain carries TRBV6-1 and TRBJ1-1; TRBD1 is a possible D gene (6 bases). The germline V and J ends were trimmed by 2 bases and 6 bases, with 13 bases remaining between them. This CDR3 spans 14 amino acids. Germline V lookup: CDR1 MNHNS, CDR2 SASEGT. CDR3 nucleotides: TGTGCCAGCAGTGAATACAGGGTGGCCGCTGAAGCTTTCTTT. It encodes CASSEYRVAAEAFF.

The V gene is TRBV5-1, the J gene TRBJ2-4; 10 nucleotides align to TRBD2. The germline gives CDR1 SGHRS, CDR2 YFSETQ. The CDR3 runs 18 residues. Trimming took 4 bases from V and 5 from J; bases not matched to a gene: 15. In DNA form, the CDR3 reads TGCGCCAGCAGCCGGCTAGCGGGAGCGGCAAGGGGAGAAAACATTCAGTACTTC. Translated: CASSRLAGAARGENIQYF.

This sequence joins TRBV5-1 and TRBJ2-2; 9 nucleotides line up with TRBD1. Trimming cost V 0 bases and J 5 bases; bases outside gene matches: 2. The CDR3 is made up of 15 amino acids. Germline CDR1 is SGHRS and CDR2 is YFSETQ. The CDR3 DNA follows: TGCGCCAGCAGCTTGGAGACAGGGGGTACCGGGGAGCTGTTTTTT. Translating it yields CASSLETGGTGELFF.

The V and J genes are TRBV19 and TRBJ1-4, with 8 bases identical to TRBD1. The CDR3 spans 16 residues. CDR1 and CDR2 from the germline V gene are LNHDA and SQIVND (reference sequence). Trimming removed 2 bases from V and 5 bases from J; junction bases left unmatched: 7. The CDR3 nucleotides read TGTGCCAGTAGTATAACTTGGGACAGGACAAATGAAAAACTGTTTTTT. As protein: CASSITWDRTNEKLFF.